This record covers a single T cell receptor (beta chain). Its target is not known. Germline values: CDR1 LNHNV, CDR2 YYDKDF (reference sequence). Trimming at V came to 3 bases and at J to 3 bases, leaving 7 bases not matched to a gene. The CDR3 covers 16 residues. Data came from immunoSEQ multiplex PCR; TCRdb stores just in-frame clones and leaves some out. The table includes about 8,600 clones, roughly 78% detected once. Tumor samples were taken before definitive surgery or chemotherapy. The data derive from a study of high-grade serous ovarian cancer treatment subgroups. At the level of the study: Each sample yielded on average 7,494 unique TCR beta rearrangements from 14,000 or so reads.

Points from the study as a whole: Clonal relatedness tracked neoantigen level, and by trend copy number and mutation load. Repertoire similarity ranged about 0.095 to 0.8 between tumors of one patient.

The clonotype was recovered from a human donor with high-grade serous ovarian cancer. This chain links TRBV15 with TRBJ2-2, with 7 bases that match TRBD1. The sequencing input was tumor tissue. The CDR3 DNA reads as TGTGCCACCAGCAGGGAAGAGACAGGGTACACCGGGGAGCTGTTTTTT. As protein: CATSREETGYTGELFF. Variable domain in full (rest from reference TRBV15 and TRBJ2-2): DAMVIQNPRYQVTQFGKPVTLSCSQTLNHNVMYWYQQKSSQAPKLLFHYYDKDFNNEADTPDNFQSRRPNTSFCFLDIRSPGLGDTAMYLCATSREETGYTGELFFGEGSRLTVL.